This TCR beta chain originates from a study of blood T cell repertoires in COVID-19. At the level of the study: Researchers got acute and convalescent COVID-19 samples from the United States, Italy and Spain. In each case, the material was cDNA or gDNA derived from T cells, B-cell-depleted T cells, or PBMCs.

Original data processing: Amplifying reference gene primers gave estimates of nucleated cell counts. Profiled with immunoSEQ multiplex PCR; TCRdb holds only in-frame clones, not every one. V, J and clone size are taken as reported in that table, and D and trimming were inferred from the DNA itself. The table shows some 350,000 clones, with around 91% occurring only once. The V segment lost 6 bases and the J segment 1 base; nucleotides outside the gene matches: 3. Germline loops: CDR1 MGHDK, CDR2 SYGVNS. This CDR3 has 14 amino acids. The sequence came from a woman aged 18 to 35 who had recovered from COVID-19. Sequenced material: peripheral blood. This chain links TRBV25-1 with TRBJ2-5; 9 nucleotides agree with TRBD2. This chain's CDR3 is CASSIAGVQETQYF. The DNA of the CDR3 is TGTGCCAGCAGCATAGCGGGAGTCCAAGAGACCCAGTACTTC. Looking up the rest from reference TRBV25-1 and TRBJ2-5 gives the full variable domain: EADIYQTPRYLVIGTGKKITLECSQTMGHDKMYWYQQDPGMELHLIHYSYGVNSTEKGDLSSESTVSRIRTEHFPLTLESARPSHTSQYLCASSIAGVQETQYFGPGTRLLVL.